The sequence of this T cell receptor (beta chain) was determined in a study of follicular helper T cells after annual influenza vaccination. As to time point: 2014-2015 season, pre-vaccination. Donors were community-dwelling with no influenza vaccine in the prior 6 months. The CDR3 totals 14 residues. Trimming pared 4 bases from V and 6 bases from J, leaving 17 bases between. Germline V gives CDR1 SGHDT, CDR2 YYEEEE. Profiled with immunoSEQ multiplex PCR; TCRdb holds only in-frame clones, not every one. The sample lists roughly 27,000 clones; roughly 80% were seen once. The sample here was CXCR5+ CD38- circulating T follicular helper cells from blood, taken on the day of influenza vaccination. As for subset: circulating Tfh, non-naive CD4+CXCR5+PD-1+ (ICOS+CD38+ or ICOS-CD38-). The chain is built from TRBV5-6 and TRBJ2-7, with D possibly TRBD1 on 5 matching bases. The clonotype originates from an adult who received the influenza vaccine. CDR3 loop: CASSAHGQGIEQYF. The CDR3 DNA reads TGTGCCAGCAGCGCCCATGGGCAGGGAATCGAGCAGTACTTC.